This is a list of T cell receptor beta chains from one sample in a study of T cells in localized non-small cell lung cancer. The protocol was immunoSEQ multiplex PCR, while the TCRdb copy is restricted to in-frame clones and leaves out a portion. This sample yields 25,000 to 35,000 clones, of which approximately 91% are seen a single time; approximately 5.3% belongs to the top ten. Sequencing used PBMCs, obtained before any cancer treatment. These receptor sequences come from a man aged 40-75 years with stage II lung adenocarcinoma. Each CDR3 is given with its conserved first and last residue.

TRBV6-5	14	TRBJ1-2	CASSYSGDIPGYTF
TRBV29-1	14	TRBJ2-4	CSVRTLGAKNIQYF
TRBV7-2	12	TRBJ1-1	CASSLVVSEAFF
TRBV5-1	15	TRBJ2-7	CASSLGQESSYEQYF
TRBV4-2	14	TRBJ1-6	CASSQDEENSPLHF
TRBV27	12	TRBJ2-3	CASRSGRDTQYF
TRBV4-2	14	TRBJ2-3	CASAAVTSTDTQYF
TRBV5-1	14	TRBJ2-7	CASSSGGLSYEQYF
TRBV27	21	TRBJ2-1	CASSYPKLTPSGRGRYNEQFF
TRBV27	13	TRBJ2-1	CASSFSRAGEQFF
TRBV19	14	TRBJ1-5	CASGTPWSNQPQHF
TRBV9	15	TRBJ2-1	CASSVWAGKGNEQFF
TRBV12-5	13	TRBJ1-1	CASGLTQRTEAFF
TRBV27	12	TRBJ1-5	CASGQAYQPQHF
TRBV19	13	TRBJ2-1	CASNWRGGDEQFF
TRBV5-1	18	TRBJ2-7	CASSTGPGTSGISYEQYF
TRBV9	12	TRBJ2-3	CASSVGVDTQYF
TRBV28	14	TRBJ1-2	CASSFGRAAGGYTF
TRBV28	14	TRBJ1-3	CASSLNRPGNTIYF
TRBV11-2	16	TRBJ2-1	CASSQTPGLGLLEQFF
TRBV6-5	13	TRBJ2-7	CASSYSGAYEQYF
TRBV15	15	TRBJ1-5	CATRDTKKGNQPQHF
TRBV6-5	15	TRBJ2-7	CASSYWRLGGCEQYF
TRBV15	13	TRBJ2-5	CATSRDNQETQYF
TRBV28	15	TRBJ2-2	CASSQPVVRTGELFF
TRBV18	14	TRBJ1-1	CASSIRGGNTEAFF
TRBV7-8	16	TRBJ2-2	CASSFLAGSNTGELFF
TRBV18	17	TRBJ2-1	CASSRSAVPSSYNEQFF
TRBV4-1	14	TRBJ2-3	CASSQDSGTHTQYF
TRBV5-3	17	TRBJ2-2	CARSSSSGAGGTGELFF
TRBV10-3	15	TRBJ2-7	CAISDSGDRSDEQYF
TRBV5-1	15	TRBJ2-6	CASSLSASGANVLTF
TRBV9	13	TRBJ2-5	CASSLRDAETQYF
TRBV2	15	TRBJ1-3	CASSGTGGTGNTIYF
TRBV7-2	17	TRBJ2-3	CASSPRRTSGSTDTQYF
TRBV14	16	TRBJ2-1	CASSQDQIWGVDEQFF
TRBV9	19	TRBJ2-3	CASSPTPSTGLAATDTQYF
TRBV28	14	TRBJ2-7	CASSRGRVGNEQYF
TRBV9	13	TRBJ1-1	CASSVDWDTEAFF
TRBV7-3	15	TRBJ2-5	CASSQTSSRRETQYF
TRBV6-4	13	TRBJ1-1	CASRVQGQGEAFF
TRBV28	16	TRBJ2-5	CASSLRKGDPQETQYF
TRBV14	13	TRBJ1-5	CANSGHSNQPQHF
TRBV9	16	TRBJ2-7	CASSLDGQGGLYEQYF
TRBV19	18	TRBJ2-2	CASADPVKRGSGTGELFF
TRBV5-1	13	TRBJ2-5	CASSLGRAETQYF
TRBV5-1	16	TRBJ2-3	CASSLSDWLSTDTQYF
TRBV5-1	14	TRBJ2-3	CASSRQGDTDTQYF
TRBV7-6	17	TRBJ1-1	CASSLISGGAAITEAFF
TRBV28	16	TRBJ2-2	CAGTHAGHGQTGELFF
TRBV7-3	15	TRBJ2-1	CASSLAGGPYNEQFF
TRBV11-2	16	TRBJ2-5	CASSLWTSGRVETQYF
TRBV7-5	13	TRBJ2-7	CASSPSVAHEQYF
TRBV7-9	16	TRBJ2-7	CASSLTSGSDRNEQYF
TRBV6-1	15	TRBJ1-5	CASSFTGFGEQPQHF
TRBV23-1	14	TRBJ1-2	CASRTIPGTNGYTF